This T cell receptor beta chain was captured by sequencing in a study of OX40 agonist ivuxolimab in advanced cancers. Repertoires were generated with immunoSEQ multiplex PCR, while TCRdb's copy carries only in-frame clones and drops some. The sample carries roughly 20,000 clones, about 80% recorded once. The V and J ends lost 4 bases and 2 bases respectively, with 8 bases between them. Germline CDR1 is MGHDK and CDR2 is SYGVNS. This CDR3 is 14 amino acids long. Findings of the study overall: Low normalized T-cell clonal expansion was also seen in some nonresponders.

On this clone: Its antigen is not identified.

Sequencing was performed on CD4+ or CD8+ T cells sorted from blood, taken in a trial of the OX40 agonist ivuxolimab. The chain uses TRBV25-1 and TRBJ2-2; unclear D gene. This receptor was taken from an adult with an advanced solid tumor such as melanoma, head and neck, liver or kidney cancer. The CDR3 DNA sequence: TGTGCCAGCAGTGCGGCGGCTAACACCGGGGAGCTGTTTTTT. Translation: CASSAAANTGELFF.